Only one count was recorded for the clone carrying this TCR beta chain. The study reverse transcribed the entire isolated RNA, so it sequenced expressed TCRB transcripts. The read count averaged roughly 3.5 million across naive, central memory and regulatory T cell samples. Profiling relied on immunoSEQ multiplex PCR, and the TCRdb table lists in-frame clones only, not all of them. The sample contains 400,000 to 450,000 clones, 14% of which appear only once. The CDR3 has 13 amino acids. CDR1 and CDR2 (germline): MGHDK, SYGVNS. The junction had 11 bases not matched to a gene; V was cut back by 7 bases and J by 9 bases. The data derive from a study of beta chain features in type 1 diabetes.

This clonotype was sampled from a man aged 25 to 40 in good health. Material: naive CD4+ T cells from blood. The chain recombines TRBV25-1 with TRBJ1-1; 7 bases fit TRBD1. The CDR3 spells CASTGTAASKAFF. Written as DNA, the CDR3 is TGTGCCAGCACCGGGACAGCAGCCTCTAAAGCTTTCTTT.